The clone carrying this T cell receptor (beta chain) was observed a handful of times. Its antigen is still unknown. The data stem from a study of T-cell memory formation after mild COVID-19. Overall study findings and caveats: Researchers report contracting CD4+ clones mostly in CM and EM, with CD8+ clones in EMRA.

CDR1 and CDR2 (germline): SGHDN, FVKESK. Trimming removed 2 bases from V and 6 bases from J, with 11 bases in between. The CDR3 has 13 residues. TCRdb redid the calling of the 5' RACE reads with MiXCR, one entry per CDR3 protein. The table records about 160,000 distinct CDR3 sequences, roughly 28% of them present only once. The sample was PBMCs or a T cell subset sorted from them (not recorded which). The J gene is TRBJ2-7, the V gene TRBV14, with D unclear. The source is an adult woman who had mild COVID-19 (a few samples of this study predate the infection). Cell type and time point are not known. CDR3 in DNA: TGTGCCAGCAGCCAATACATCGGCGGCGAGCAGTACTTC. This encodes CASSQYIGGEQYF.